This TCR beta chain was recovered during a study of blood T cell repertoires in COVID-19. The ends lost 3 bases at V and 3 bases at J; junction bases unmatched: 2. Germline loops: CDR1 KGHSH, CDR2 LQKENI. There are 13 residues in the CDR3. Method: immunoSEQ multiplex PCR; TCRdb's copy keeps in-frame clones and lacks some. The repertoire holds approximately 89,000 clones, with roughly 92% as singletons. The TCR comes from an older woman with active COVID-19. This sequence joins TRBV18 and TRBJ2-7, with TRBD1 identical over 7 bases. Sequenced sample: peripheral blood. This CDR3 reads CASSPGTDYEQYF. CDR3 coding DNA: TGTGCCAGCTCACCGGGGACAGACTACGAGCAGTACTTC.